These T cell receptor beta chains were read from a single sample in a study of blood T cell repertoires in COVID-19. The table came from immunoSEQ multiplex PCR; TCRdb's copy has only in-frame clones and leaves some out. Among hundreds of thousands of clones listed, roughly 86% were seen once. The sequenced material came from peripheral blood. Receptors originate from a woman older than 75 with COVID-19, enrolled during active disease. Both conserved end residues are part of each CDR3. The order of the fields is V gene, D gene, J gene, clone size, CDR3 DNA, CDR3 protein. The D gene is left open where the match is weak. Not every row has a clone size; where given, it reads once, few, many or a size class.

V: TRBV11-2; D: TRBD1; J: TRBJ1-1; size: NA; DNA: TGTGCCAGCAGTCCCGCCGACAGGGGATGGAATACTGAAGCTTTCTTT; CDR3: CASSPADRGWNTEAFF
V: TRBV19; D: TRBD1; J: TRBJ1-5; size: NA; DNA: TGTGCCAGTAGCCCAACAGACAGGGGGCTTAATCAGCCCCAGCATTTT; CDR3: CASSPTDRGLNQPQHF
V: TRBV10-2; D: TRBD1; J: TRBJ1-1; size: NA; DNA: TGCGCCAGCAGTGGCCGTGGGACAGCCACTGAAGCTTTCTTT; CDR3: CASSGRGTATEAFF
V: TRBV27; D: NA; J: TRBJ1-5; size: NA; DNA: TGTGCCAGCAGTCCAGACAGGATCAATCAGCCCCAGCATTTT; CDR3: CASSPDRINQPQHF
V: TRBV23-1; D: NA; J: TRBJ1-2; size: few; DNA: TGCGCCAGCGCCTATCAGGGTAGGGGAGGCTACACCTTC; CDR3: CASAYQGRGGYTF
V: TRBV28; D: NA; J: TRBJ1-3; size: NA; DNA: TGTGCCAGCAGTTTGAAACTCGGTGGAAACACCATATATTTT; CDR3: CASSLKLGGNTIYF
V: TRBV5-4; D: TRBD1; J: TRBJ1-4; size: once; DNA: TGTGCCAGCAGCTCTGCCGGACAGGGGGCAAGTGAAAAACTGTTTTTT; CDR3: CASSSAGQGASEKLFF
V: TRBV2; D: TRBD2; J: TRBJ2-4; size: once; DNA: TGTGCCAGCGTTAGGCGGGGGGGCGAACAAAACATTCAGTACTTC; CDR3: CASVRRGGEQNIQYF
V: TRBV29-1; D: TRBD2; J: TRBJ2-5; size: NA; DNA: TGCAGCGTTGAAGGGCTCAGGGAAACCGGGACTAGCGATGAGACCCAGTACTTC; CDR3: CSVEGLRETGTSDETQYF
V: TRBV24-1; D: TRBD2; J: TRBJ2-5; size: NA; DNA: TGTGCCACCAGTGAGGGGGGGACGTCGGGAGAGACCCAGTACTTC; CDR3: CATSEGGTSGETQYF
V: TRBV10-3; D: TRBD1; J: TRBJ2-3; size: NA; DNA: TGTGCCATCAGTGATGTGCAGGGGGCTGGCGGCACAGATACGCAGTATTTT; CDR3: CAISDVQGAGGTDTQYF
V: TRBV29-1; D: TRBD1; J: TRBJ2-5; size: once; DNA: TGCAGCGGCGGACAGGGGGCCTTTCAAGAGACCCAGTACTTC; CDR3: CSGGQGAFQETQYF
V: TRBV19; D: NA; J: TRBJ1-1; size: NA; DNA: TGTGCCACTAATAGGGGGAGGGGCAACACTGAAGCTTTCTTT; CDR3: CATNRGRGNTEAFF
V: TRBV19; D: NA; J: TRBJ1-3; size: once; DNA: TGTGCCAGTAGCGCACCCGAGGGTACTGGAAACACCATATATTTT; CDR3: CASSAPEGTGNTIYF